This is a list of T cell receptor beta chains from one sample in a study of technical replicates of blood from several donors. TCRdb's table, derived via immunoSEQ multiplex PCR, lists solely in-frame clones and lacks some. The sample comprises about 80,000 clones, roughly 85% of which are singletons, and roughly 4.8% rests with the top ten. Sequenced input: PBMCs. These receptors were taken from a human donor in good health. Some clones in this sample may be carry-over from other donors' samples. CDR3s include the opening cysteine and the closing phenylalanine or tryptophan. The D gene is left open where the match is weak. Not every row has a clone size; where given, it reads once, few, many or a size class.

D	V	size	length	J	DNA	CDR3
.	TRBV6-5	.	14	TRBJ2-1	TGTGCCTCAGGGGGCCTAGCGGCCAACAATGAGCAGTTCTTC	CASGGLAANNEQFF
.	TRBV29-1	.	13	TRBJ2-2	TGCAGCGTTGGTCTTACAGGGACCGGGGAGCTGTTTTTT	CSVGLTGTGELFF
.	TRBV7-6	.	16	TRBJ2-3	TGTGCCAGCAGCCGCGACTCACGGGGGTTCACAGATACGCAGTATTTT	CASSRDSRGFTDTQYF
.	TRBV10-3	.	11	TRBJ2-7	TGTGCCATCAATGACGGACTGGGGCAGTACTTC	CAINDGLGQYF
.	TRBV5-6	once	11	TRBJ2-7	TGTGCCAGCAGTTCTGGTGCGGAGCAGTACTTC	CASSSGAEQYF
.	TRBV4-1	.	13	TRBJ1-5	TGCGCCAGCAGCCAAGGTCGAGGGCAGCCCCAGCATTTT	CASSQGRGQPQHF
TRBD1	TRBV2	.	11	TRBJ1-1	TGTGCCAGCTCGGGGACAGCTGAAGCTTTCTTT	CASSGTAEAFF
.	TRBV11-1	.	14	TRBJ2-1	TGTGCCAGCAGCTTAATTACAATTCAGAATGAGCAGTTCTTC	CASSLITIQNEQFF
.	TRBV29-1	.	12	TRBJ2-7	TGCAGCGTTGATGACGGGATCTACGAGCAGTACTTC	CSVDDGIYEQYF
TRBD2	TRBV5-4	.	16	TRBJ2-1	TGTGCCAGCAGCTTGGGACTAGCGGATGCCTACAATGAGCAGTTCTTC	CASSLGLADAYNEQFF
TRBD1	TRBV7-9	.	15	TRBJ1-4	TGTGCCAGCGGTTTGCAGGGGGCGCGGGGTGAAAAACTGTTTTTT	CASGLQGARGEKLFF
.	TRBV19	.	14	TRBJ2-2	TGTGCCAGTAGTATTGGTTGGCCGCCCGGGGAGCTGTTTTTT	CASSIGWPPGELFF
TRBD1	TRBV6-5	.	13	TRBJ1-1	TGTGCCAGCAGTCCGGACAGGGTCGCTAAAGCTTTCTTT	CASSPDRVAKAFF
.	TRBV4-3	.	15	TRBJ2-7	TGCGCCAGCAGCCAAGATAAGTCAGGGGTCTACGAGCAGTACTTC	CASSQDKSGVYEQYF
TRBD1	TRBV5-1	.	14	TRBJ1-2	TGCGCCAGCAGCTTGGGACAGGGGGTCTATGGCTACACCTTC	CASSLGQGVYGYTF
TRBD1	TRBV4-3	.	14	TRBJ1-2	TGCGCCAGCAGCCCAGGACAGGGGGTAGTGGGCTACACCTTC	CASSPGQGVVGYTF
TRBD2	TRBV7-9	once	17	TRBJ2-2	TGTGCCAGCAGCTTAGCGTCGCGGGGGGGAGTCACCGGGGAGCTGTTTTTT	CASSLASRGGVTGELFF
TRBD2	TRBV6-1	once	14	TRBJ2-5	TGTGCCAGCGGGGGGGAGGGGCTTCCAAAGACCCAGTACTTC	CASGGEGLPKTQYF
.	TRBV15	.	18	TRBJ2-7	TGTGCCACCAGCAGAGATAAGCGGGCAGGGTCTATTCCCTACGAGCAGTACTTC	CATSRDKRAGSIPYEQYF
TRBD2	TRBV9	.	16	TRBJ2-5	TGTGCCAGCAGCGGCCAAAACACCGGGAGGGTGGAGACCCAGTACTTC	CASSGQNTGRVETQYF
.	TRBV7-3	.	16	TRBJ2-1	TGTGCCAGCAGCTTAACCACGACGGGAACCTACAATGAGCAGTTCTTC	CASSLTTTGTYNEQFF
.	TRBV6-5	.	14	TRBJ2-7	TGTGCCAGCAGTTACTCCCAGTTTATCCACGAGCAGTACTTC	CASSYSQFIHEQYF
TRBD1	TRBV4-1	once	17	TRBJ2-2	TGCGCCAGCAGCCGAGGACAGGGGTCGGCGGTCACCGGGGAGCTGTTTTTT	CASSRGQGSAVTGELFF
.	TRBV5-6	.	12	TRBJ2-1	TGTGCCAGCAGCTTGTCCGACAGGACGGGGTTCTTC	CASSLSDRTGFF
TRBD1	TRBV9	.	17	TRBJ1-3	TGTGCCAGCAGCGTCGGGACAGGGGGCGCGGGTGGAAACACCATATATTTT	CASSVGTGGAGGNTIYF
.	TRBV9	few	15	TRBJ2-1	TGTGCCAGCAGCTTCTGGAGTACCCCCCAGAATGAGCAGTTCTTC	CASSFWSTPQNEQFF
TRBD1	TRBV11-2	.	15	TRBJ2-7	TGTGCCAGCAGCTTAGCCCCCAGGGGGCTTAGTGAGCAGTACTTC	CASSLAPRGLSEQYF
.	TRBV2	.	14	TRBJ2-5	TGTGCCAGCAAGAAGACAGGTGGTGGTGAGACCCAGTACTTC	CASKKTGGGETQYF
TRBD1	TRBV7-9	.	15	TRBJ1-6	TGTGCCAGCAGCTCAGGACAGGGGGCAGAGTCACCCCTCCACTTT	CASSSGQGAESPLHF
TRBD2	TRBV7-8	.	14	TRBJ2-1	TGTGCCAGCAGCCATCCGCGGGGGTTTCATGAGCAGTTCTTC	CASSHPRGFHEQFF
.	TRBV7-9	.	13	TRBJ1-2	TGTGCCAGCAGAAGCGACCGCTTCTATGGCTACACCTTC	CASRSDRFYGYTF
.	TRBV6-6	.	15	TRBJ2-7	TGTGCCAGCAGGGACGACCGGACCCCGGGGTCCGAGCAGTACTTC	CASRDDRTPGSEQYF
.	TRBV11-1	.	12	TRBJ2-7	TGTGCCAGCAGCTCCGGGTCCTACGAGCAGTACTTC	CASSSGSYEQYF
.	TRBV4-2	.	16	TRBJ1-4	TGTGCCAGCAGCCAGGAACTCCGGGACTGGAATGAAAAACTGTTTTTT	CASSQELRDWNEKLFF
.	TRBV6-1	.	13	TRBJ2-3	TGTGCCAGCAGTGAGTCTAGCACAGATACGCAGTATTTT	CASSESSTDTQYF
.	TRBV25-1	.	11	TRBJ2-5	TGTGCCAGCCTTGAGGGCGGGACCCAGTACTTC	CASLEGGTQYF
.	TRBV7-2	few	14	TRBJ1-1	TGTGCCAGCAGCTTAGCTTCTGGGGCCACTGAAGCTTTCTTT	CASSLASGATEAFF
.	TRBV5-5	.	11	TRBJ1-2	TGTGCCAGCAGCTTCCGGGACAGCTACACCTTC	CASSFRDSYTF
.	TRBV1	.	14	TRBJ2-2	TGCACCAGCAGCCAGACAGGGTTTACCGGGGAGCTGTTTTTT	CTSSQTGFTGELFF
.	TRBV5-6	.	13	TRBJ2-3	TGTGCCAGCAGCTTTAATCAGATTGATACGCAGTATTTT	CASSFNQIDTQYF
TRBD1	TRBV6-5	.	14	TRBJ1-4	TGTGCCAGCGGGACAGGGGGAACTAATGAAAAACTGTTTTTT	CASGTGGTNEKLFF
.	TRBV5-4	.	15	TRBJ2-1	TGTGCCAGCAATCGCCAAGGGGGTTCCTACAATGAGCAGTTCTTC	CASNRQGGSYNEQFF
TRBD1	TRBV4-1	.	15	TRBJ2-2	TGCGCCAGCAGCCAAGATCAAGGGGGCCCCGGGGAGCTGTTTTTT	CASSQDQGGPGELFF
.	TRBV25-1	once	14	TRBJ2-5	TGTGCCAGCAGTGAATGGGGGGGCGCGGAGACCCAGTACTTC	CASSEWGGAETQYF
.	TRBV7-2	.	14	TRBJ2-2	TGTGCCAGCAGCTCATCAGGTTTCGCCGGGGAGCTGTTTTTT	CASSSSGFAGELFF
TRBD1	TRBV6-1	.	15	TRBJ1-2	TGTGCCAGCAGTGAAAGGGGACAGGGTCTGGCTGGCTACACCTTC	CASSERGQGLAGYTF
.	TRBV29-1	.	13	TRBJ2-3	TGCAGCGTAGGCAACACAGGGACAGATACGCAGTATTTT	CSVGNTGTDTQYF
.	TRBV6-1	once	13	TRBJ2-7	TGTGCCAGCAGTCGCGGCCTCCCCTACGAGCAGTACTTC	CASSRGLPYEQYF
TRBD1	TRBV7-2	.	14	TRBJ1-2	TGTGCCAGCAGCTGGCGACAGGGTAACTATGGCTACACCTTC	CASSWRQGNYGYTF
TRBD1	TRBV4-1	.	18	TRBJ2-3	TGCGCCAGCAGCCAAACCTATCCGGACAGGGGCCCCACAGATACGCAGTATTTT	CASSQTYPDRGPTDTQYF
TRBD1	TRBV5-1	.	15	TRBJ2-2	TGCGCCAGCAGCTTGGGACAGGGGCACACCGGGGAGCTGTTTTTT	CASSLGQGHTGELFF
.	TRBV9	.	16	TRBJ1-2	TGTGCCAGCAGCGTTCAGTCCAATCATGCTACACAGGGCTACACCTTC	CASSVQSNHATQGYTF
TRBD2	TRBV7-6	.	17	TRBJ2-1	TGTGCCAGCAGCTTAGCGAACATTAGCGGGGGGGTGAATGAGCAGTTCTTC	CASSLANISGGVNEQFF
TRBD1	TRBV5-4	.	14	TRBJ2-5	TGTGCCAGCAGTGCTCAGGGGGTCGGAGAGACCCAGTACTTC	CASSAQGVGETQYF
TRBD1	TRBV4-1	few	13	TRBJ2-7	TGCGCCAGCAGCCAGGACAGGACCTACGAGCAGTACTTC	CASSQDRTYEQYF